The T cell receptor beta chain under discussion was sequenced for a study of T cell responses to AZD1222 COVID-19 vaccine (dated by TCRdb to the early 2020s). Looking at the study overall: AZD1222 recipients whose second dose came at about 4 weeks and those whose second dose came at about 12 weeks were combined into one group, since spike-specific TCR depth and breadth did not differ between the two schedules. A total of under 250 trial participants underwent TCR sequencing, of whom roughly 210 had received two doses of AZD1222 and some 25 had received two doses of the MenACWY control vaccine. Trial participants were enrolled by age into subgroups of 18-55, 56-69 and 70-plus years, and around 150, 28 and 57 TCR-sequenced participants, respectively, were included in these subgroups. Broad study findings and their caveats: In the small 56-69-year group, the increase in depth fell short of significance, most likely because of low power. The whole spike protein was spanned by vaccine-associated CD4 TCRs, and dominant responses were seen in regions 160-218 and 743-854. Conclusions about previously exposed vaccinees were limited because only 5 or 6 AZD1222 recipients were SARS-CoV-2 seropositive at baseline. Most participants were white British and females outnumbered males, and the authors suggested that clonal diversity may have been underestimated. After two AZD1222 doses, spike-specific TCR breadth and depth were significantly higher than at day 0 and than in MenACWY recipients. Reportedly, close to half of the unique spike-specific TCRs recognized epitopes lying outside the regions that are mutated in the B.1.351 and B.1.1.7 variants. No day 14 peak-response samples were available, so repertoires were characterized only after the peak T cell response.

With regard to this clone: The target of this receptor is not known. Per-nucleotide qualities are absent, and no much larger clonotype sits a single base away.

The CDR3 runs 19 residues from the cysteine to the phenylalanine. The only DNA kept is the CDR3, 57 bases in frame from the first base. The germline V gene (reference sequence) provides CDR1 SEHNR and CDR2 FQNEAQ. Clipping removes 4 bases from V and 0 bases from J, with 10 as the unmatched junction base count. The time point label, read with the paper, signifies: baseline before first vaccination. Vaccinee samples were obtained from the UK trials COV001 and COV002, which included a single-blind randomized controlled phase 2/3 trial of AZD1222 (ChAdOx1 nCoV-19) in healthy adults. Trial participant PBMC samples were collected at day 0 and day 28 after the second dose for TCRbeta chain sequencing. The CDR3 regions of human TCRbeta chains were subjected to immunosequencing. Turning to the authors' computational methods: Repertoire TCRs were checked for matches against a reference library of SARS-CoV-2-specific TCRs that had been generated using the MIRA antigen-specificity platform. Breadth meant the fraction of unique TCRs that were SARS-CoV-2-associated, whereas depth meant the fraction of total T cells that were SARS-CoV-2-associated. Each spike-specific TCR was assigned to its reactive spike region and to a CD4 or CD8 class using the MIRA data. Log10-transformed breadth and depth values were compared by one-way ANOVA with Sidak's multiple comparisons tests. Imported from immuneACCESS, the table was reduced by TCRdb to in-frame sequences with V and J called. These copies leave out some clones; in studies compared against another copy, an unresolved V gene accounts for under half, and the cause of the remainder is not known. The DNA gave D and trimming, while V, J and clone size come from that table. The sample table lists 95,000 to 150,000 clones, roughly 91% of them with a count of one. The ten largest clones capture roughly 4.2% of the sample.

The TCR comes from an adult in good health. This sequence uses TRBV7-9 and TRBJ2-1; 12 middle bases align to TRBD2. This sample comprised peripheral blood, obtained on day 0 of AZD1222 vaccination. In nucleotide form, the sequence is TGTGCCAGCAGCTCTTGGACTAGCGGGACCAAAAGCTCCTACAATGAGCAGTTCTTC. Its translation reads: CASSSWTSGTKSSYNEQFF.